The 21 T cell receptor beta chains below come from one sample, sequenced in a study of shared clonotypes between healthy human individuals. Profiled with immunoSEQ multiplex PCR; TCRdb holds only in-frame clones, not every one. The sample carries 2 million to 2.5 million clones, just over 90% recorded once. The sample comprised naive CD4+ T cells from PBMCs. Indicated subset: CD45RA+ positively selected. Receptors were obtained from a young man in good health. Some clones in this sample may be carry-over from other donors' samples.

The rearrangement joins TRBV19 to TRBJ2-5; D not certain. This CDR3 spans 16 amino acids. Per the germline V gene, CDR1 is LNHDA and CDR2 is SQIVND (reference sequence). The V end lost 4 bases, the J end lost 3 bases, and 18 bases lay between the germline ends. CDR3 protein: CASSKPPGRLEETQYF. CDR3 DNA: TGTGCCAGTAGTAAACCCCCCGGACGGCTTGAAGAGACCCAGTACTTC. The full variable domain, in which reference TRBV19 and TRBJ2-5 provide the parts outside the CDR3, is DGGITQSPKYLFRKEGQNVTLSCEQNLNHDAMYWYRQDPGQGLRLIYYSQIVNDFQKGDIAEGYSVSREKKESFPLTVTSAQKNPTAFYLCASSKPPGRLEETQYFGPGTRLLVL.

The rearrangement uses TRBV28 and TRBJ1-2, with a possible D match to TRBD1 (6 bases). Germline CDR1 is MDHEN and CDR2 is SYDVKM. Trimming stripped 6 bases from V and 5 bases from J, with 16 bases between. The CDR3 runs to 14 residues. The CDR3 spells CASSLGGARYGYTF. CDR3 nucleotide sequence: TGTGCCAGCAGCCTCGGGGGGGCGCGGTATGGCTACACCTTC.

The chain recombines TRBV2 with TRBJ2-7; maybe TRBD1 (6 bases). The length of the CDR3 is 14 residues. The V end lost 6 bases, the J end lost 0 bases, and 12 bases lay between the germline ends. The germline V gene encodes CDR1 SNHLY and CDR2 FYNNEI. The CDR3 sequence: CASRAGTHSYEQYF. The CDR3 bases are TGTGCCAGCAGAGCCGGGACACACTCCTACGAGCAGTACTTC.

The gene calls are TRBV6-5 and TRBJ1-3, with D perhaps TRBD1 (5 bases). This CDR3 contains 13 residues. V shed 11 bases and J shed 6 bases, with 17 bases lying between them. Germline values: CDR1 MNHEY, CDR2 SVGAGI. DNA for the CDR3: TGTGCCGTCCGACCCCAGGGTGTAAACACCATATATTTT. Its protein is CAVRPQGVNTIYF.

DNA for the CDR3: TGCGCCAGCAGCCAAGGGGACCCCTACGAGCAGTACTTC. Its translation is CASSQGDPYEQYF. The chain recombines TRBV4-1 with TRBJ2-7, with D perhaps assigned TRBD1 or TRBD2 (5 bases each). Germline V CDR1 and CDR2: MGHRA, YSYEKL. The CDR3 length is 13 residues. Trimming removed 1 base at V and 2 bases at J, with 6 bases between.

This chain connects TRBV5-1 to TRBJ2-7; 12 bases match TRBD2. V lost 4 bases and J lost 7; bases outside the gene matches: 12. Germline V gene data show CDR1 as SGHRS and CDR2 as YFSETQ. The CDR3 spans 16 residues. The CDR3 protein is CASSILTSGSSGEQYF. The CDR3 DNA reads as TGCGCCAGCAGCATACTGACTAGCGGGAGTAGCGGTGAGCAGTACTTC.

This chain's CDR3 is CASSLVGQGSSLETQYF. CDR3 sequence (DNA): TGTGCCAGCAGCTTAGTGGGCCAGGGGAGTTCTCTAGAGACCCAGTACTTC. V and J are TRBV13 and TRBJ2-5; TRBD1 is a possible D gene (6 bases). The length of the CDR3 is 17 residues. V lost 1 base and J lost 4, with 19 bases in between. In germline, CDR1 is PRHDT, CDR2 FYEKMQ (reference sequence).

The CDR3 nucleotides are TGTGCCAGCAGTCCCCGGGACAGTACATCCAATGAGCAGTTCTTC. Residues: CASSPRDSTSNEQFF. The chain has TRBV6-6 and TRBJ2-1; TRBD1 matches 7 bases. The CDR3 has 15 residues. The trim removed 5 bases at V and 6 bases at J, leaving 10 bases unmatched. Per the germline V gene, CDR1 is MNHNY and CDR2 is SVGAGI (reference sequence).

This chain uses TRBV11-3 with TRBJ2-1; 10 nucleotides line up with TRBD2. Germline V CDR1 and CDR2: SGHNT, YENEEA. This CDR3 is 16 amino acids long. V gave up 1 base and J gave up 5 bases; unmatched junction bases: 5. The DNA of the CDR3 is TGTGCCAGCAGCTTAGGTCGGCTAGCGGGAGACAATGAGCAGTTCTTC. It codes for CASSLGRLAGDNEQFF. Together with reference TRBV11-3 and TRBJ2-1, the CDR3 gives the full variable domain: EAGVVQSPRYKIIEKKQPVAFWCNPISGHNTLYWYLQNLGQGPELLIRYENEEAVDDSQLPKDRFSAERLKGVDSTLKIQPAELGDSAVYLCASSLGRLAGDNEQFFGPGTRLTVL.

V and J are TRBV7-6 and TRBJ2-2, with 12 positions matching TRBD2. Germline assignment: CDR1 SGHVS and CDR2 FNYEAQ. J lost 3 bases, V lost 5 bases, and 7 bases had no gene match. This CDR3 is built from 17 residues. DNA of the CDR3: TGTGCCAGCAGCGACCTAGCGGGAGGGACGCACACCGGGGAGCTGTTTTTT. Translating gives CASSDLAGGTHTGELFF.

V gene TRBV28 combines with J gene TRBJ2-5; weak D call: TRBD1 (6 bases). Germline V gives CDR1 MDHEN, CDR2 SYDVKM. The CDR3 is 15 amino acids. The germline V and J ends were trimmed by 3 bases and 4 bases, with 15 bases remaining between them. CDR3 amino acids: CASSFPGRGVETQYF. In DNA, the CDR3 is TGTGCCAGCAGTTTCCCAGGCAGGGGTGTAGAGACCCAGTACTTC.

As concerns this clone: Other DNA sequences of this sample code for an identical CDR3. CDR3 loop: CASSPGQGETQYF. The CDR3 DNA follows: TGCGCCAGCAGCCCTGGACAGGGGGAGACCCAGTACTTC. The chain joins TRBV5-1 to TRBJ2-5; 9 bases agree with TRBD1. J lost 5 bases, V lost 4 bases, and 3 bases had no gene match. This CDR3 is 13 amino acids long. Germline V lookup: CDR1 SGHRS, CDR2 YFSETQ.

A few counts support this clone. This chain uses TRBV28 with TRBJ1-5; D call uncertain. The CDR3 is 13 amino acids. The V gene's germline CDR1 is MDHEN and CDR2 SYDVKM. Trimming removed 7 bases from V and 4 bases from J, with 11 bases in between. CDR3 nucleotide sequence: TGTGCCAGCATGGGGAATCGAAATCAGCCCCAGCATTTT. Translation: CASMGNRNQPQHF.

The rearrangement links TRBV7-2 to TRBJ2-7; 8 positions agree with TRBD1. Trimming took 2 bases from V and 2 from J; bases not matched to a gene: 8. The CDR3 is 16 residues long. Germline V gene lookup returns CDR1 SGHTA and CDR2 FQGNSA. The CDR3 DNA reads TGTGCCAGCAGCTTAAACAGGGGGATAGTAACCTACGAGCAGTACTTC. The encoded protein is CASSLNRGIVTYEQYF. Using reference TRBV7-2 and TRBJ2-7 for the parts outside the CDR3, the full variable domain is GAGVSQSPSNKVTEKGKDVELRCDPISGHTALYWYRQSLGQGLEFLIYFQGNSAPDKSGLPSDRFSAERTGGSVSTLTIQRTQQEDSAVYLCASSLNRGIVTYEQYFGPGTRLTVT.

The V call is TRBV7-2, the J call TRBJ1-2; 7 bases map to TRBD1. The CDR3 is made up of 14 amino acids. V dropped 2 bases and J dropped 5; count of bases not matched to a gene: 5. CDR1 is SGHTA, CDR2 FQGNSA, per germline. The chain's CDR3 is CASSLIGTAYGYTF. As DNA, the CDR3 is TGTGCCAGCAGCTTAATCGGGACAGCGTATGGCTACACCTTC.

CDR3 sequence (DNA): TGTGCCAGCAGTTTAACATCAGGGAAGGTTGGACGGGCCTACGAGCAGTACTTC. Translation: CASSLTSGKVGRAYEQYF. This rearrangement joins TRBV28 to TRBJ2-7; maybe TRBD1 (5 bases). Germline CDR1 reads MDHEN; CDR2 reads SYDVKM. Trimming stripped 2 bases from V and 2 bases from J, with 22 bases between. The CDR3 sequence is 18 residues long.

The V gene is TRBV6-5, the J gene TRBJ2-2, with D possibly TRBD1 on 5 matching bases. Looked up from germline, CDR1 is MNHEY and CDR2 is SVGAGI. This CDR3 spans 15 amino acids. V was trimmed by 5 bases and J by 3 bases, leaving 13 bases between them. CDR3: CASSRHRRHTGELFF. The CDR3 nucleotides read TGTGCCAGCAGTCGGCACAGGCGGCACACCGGGGAGCTGTTTTTT.

V gene TRBV6-6 combines with J gene TRBJ2-5; 8 bases are shared with TRBD2. The CDR3 extends over 15 amino acids. Per the germline V gene, CDR1 is MNHNY and CDR2 is SVGAGI (reference sequence). V gave up 6 bases and J gave up 2 bases; unmatched junction bases: 8. The CDR3 is CASRPAGVGQETQYF. CDR3 sequence (DNA): TGTGCCAGCAGACCAGCGGGAGTAGGGCAAGAGACCCAGTACTTC.

This clone came up a few times. The chain recombines TRBV14 with TRBJ2-3; possible D gene TRBD2, 6 bases. V lost 5 bases to trimming and J lost 4 bases, with 13 bases between them. Germline assignment: CDR1 SGHDN and CDR2 FVKESK. CDR3 length: 14 residues. CDR3 coding DNA: TGTGCCAGCAGCAGACCGGGAGCCCCAGATACGCAGTATTTT. Translated: CASSRPGAPDTQYF.

The V call is TRBV4-3, the J call TRBJ1-1, with 7 bases lining up with TRBD1. Trimming cost V 0 bases and J 1 base; bases outside gene matches: 5. This CDR3 contains 16 residues. Per the germline V gene, CDR1 is LGHNA and CDR2 is YSLEER. In DNA, the CDR3 is TGCGCCAGCAGCCAAGAAGGGGGCAGGGCGAACACTGAAGCTTTCTTT. Encoded protein: CASSQEGGRANTEAFF.

This clone was seen once. The chain carries TRBV28 and TRBJ2-1; perhaps TRBD2 as D (5 bases). The CDR3 is made up of 12 amino acids. Germline-derived CDR1 and CDR2 are MDHEN and SYDVKM. Trimming stripped 6 bases from V and 8 bases from J, with 11 bases between. The CDR3 DNA reads as TGTGCCAGCAGCACTAGTCGCTATGAGCAGTTCTTC. Protein product: CASSTSRYEQFF.